The 9 T cell receptor beta chains reported below all come from one sample, sequenced in a study of blood T cell repertoires in COVID-19. Measured with immunoSEQ multiplex PCR; TCRdb has only the in-frame clones, and not every one. The table lists about 440,000 clones, nearly 90% of them singletons. The sequenced sample consisted of PBMCs or T cells enriched from blood (not recorded which). The receptors shown here come from a woman under 30 with acute COVID-19.

The J gene is TRBJ1-2, the V gene TRBV10-2; 7 bases fit TRBD1. The V and J ends lost 8 bases and 5 bases, in that order; junction bases with no gene match: 5. The CDR3 contains 12 residues. In germline, CDR1 is WSHSY, CDR2 SAAADI. DNA of the CDR3: TGCGCCAGCGGGACAGACTTTTATGGCTACACCTTC. This gives the protein CASGTDFYGYTF.

The chain combines TRBV7-9 with TRBJ2-5, with TRBD1 matching over 10 bases. This CDR3 has 19 amino acids. J was trimmed by 1 base and V by 2 bases; bases with no gene match: 13. Germline V lookup: CDR1 SEHNR, CDR2 FQNEAQ (reference sequence). In DNA form, the CDR3 reads TGTGCCAGCAGCTTAAAGAGGACAGGGGGGACCACCGGCCAAGAGACCCAGTACTTC. It codes for CASSLKRTGGTTGQETQYF.

The rearrangement links TRBV9 to TRBJ2-5, with TRBD2 identical over 9 bases. Germline CDR1 is SGDLS and CDR2 is YYNGEE. The CDR3 totals 14 residues. Unmatched junction bases numbered 3, after V lost 3 bases and J lost 3 bases. For the CDR3, the DNA is TGTGCCAGCAGCGATAGCGGGGGTAAAGAGACCCAGTACTTC. It is translated as CASSDSGGKETQYF.

In this sample, this clone turned up once. V is TRBV19 and J is TRBJ2-2; 7 nucleotides match TRBD1. Germline V lookup: CDR1 LNHDA, CDR2 SQIVND (reference sequence). The V and J ends lost 6 bases and 4 bases, in that order; junction bases with no gene match: 8. This CDR3 is 15 amino acids long. The CDR3 DNA sequence: TGTGCCAGTAGCGGCCCGGGACAGCCCACCGGGGAGCTGTTTTTT. It yields the protein CASSGPGQPTGELFF.

V gene TRBV5-6 combines with J gene TRBJ1-2, with TRBD1 matching 7 bases. Germline CDR1 SGHDT, CDR2 YYEEEE. This CDR3 is 14 amino acids long. The ends lost 2 bases at V and 4 bases at J; junction bases unmatched: 5. CDR3 protein: CASSLGGGVYGYTF. In DNA, the CDR3 is TGTGCCAGCAGCTTAGGAGGGGGCGTCTATGGCTACACCTTC.

The chain recombines TRBV5-5 with TRBJ1-3; tentatively, D is TRBD1 (5 bases). V lost 0 bases and J lost 7, with 14 bases in between. The length of the CDR3 is 15 residues. CDR1 is SGHKS, CDR2 YYEKEE, per germline (reference sequence). The CDR3 DNA sequence: TGTGCCAGCAGCTTGGAGGCAGGGTTTGTGAACACCATATATTTT. Translation: CASSLEAGFVNTIYF. The variable domain in full, with the rest retrieved from reference TRBV5-5 and TRBJ1-3, is DAGVTQSPTHLIKTRGQQVTLRCSPISGHKSVSWYQQVLGQGPQFIFQYYEKEERGRGNFPDRFSARQFPNYSSELNVNALLLGDSALYLCASSLEAGFVNTIYFGEGSWLTVV.

The rearrangement uses TRBV9 and TRBJ1-2; the match to TRBD1 covers 9 bases. The trim removed 3 bases at V and 2 bases at J, leaving 5 bases unmatched. This CDR3 comprises 15 residues. Germline CDR1 SGDLS, CDR2 YYNGEE. The CDR3 loop is CASSGTGDQNYGYTF. In nucleotides, the CDR3 is TGTGCCAGCAGCGGGACAGGGGACCAGAACTATGGCTACACCTTC.

This chain uses TRBV30 with TRBJ1-6; the match to TRBD1 covers 9 bases. In germline, CDR1 is GTSNPN, CDR2 SVGIG (reference sequence). The CDR3 length is 14 residues. V was clipped by 8 bases and J by 6 bases; unmatched bases: 8. The CDR3 here is CAGTGGGGNSPLHF. The CDR3 DNA reads as TGTGCCGGCACAGGGGGCGGTGGTAATTCACCCCTCCACTTT.

The V call is TRBV19, the J call TRBJ1-5, with 10 bases matching TRBD1. Unmatched junction bases numbered 20, after V lost 3 bases and J lost 6 bases. CDR1 is LNHDA, CDR2 SQIVND, per germline (reference sequence). The CDR3 spans 20 residues. The chain's CDR3 is CASSIGRDRGFQGMGQPQHF. CDR3 coding DNA: TGTGCCAGTAGTATTGGCCGGGACAGGGGATTTCAGGGGATGGGTCAGCCCCAGCATTTT.